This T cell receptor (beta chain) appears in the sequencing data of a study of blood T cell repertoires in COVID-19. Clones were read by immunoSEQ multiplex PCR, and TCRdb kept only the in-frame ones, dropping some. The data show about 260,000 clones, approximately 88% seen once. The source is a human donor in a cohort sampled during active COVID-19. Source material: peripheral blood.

This CDR3 reads CASSLFGDSRYEQYF. Written as DNA, the CDR3 is TGCGCCAGCAGTCTGTTTGGGGACAGTCGCTACGAGCAGTACTTC. This rearrangement joins TRBV5-1 to TRBJ2-7; TRBD1 agrees at 7 bases. CDR3 size: 15 residues. CDR1 is SGHRS, CDR2 YFSETQ, per germline. V shed 5 bases, J shed 3 bases, and the junction held 11 bases outside the gene matches.